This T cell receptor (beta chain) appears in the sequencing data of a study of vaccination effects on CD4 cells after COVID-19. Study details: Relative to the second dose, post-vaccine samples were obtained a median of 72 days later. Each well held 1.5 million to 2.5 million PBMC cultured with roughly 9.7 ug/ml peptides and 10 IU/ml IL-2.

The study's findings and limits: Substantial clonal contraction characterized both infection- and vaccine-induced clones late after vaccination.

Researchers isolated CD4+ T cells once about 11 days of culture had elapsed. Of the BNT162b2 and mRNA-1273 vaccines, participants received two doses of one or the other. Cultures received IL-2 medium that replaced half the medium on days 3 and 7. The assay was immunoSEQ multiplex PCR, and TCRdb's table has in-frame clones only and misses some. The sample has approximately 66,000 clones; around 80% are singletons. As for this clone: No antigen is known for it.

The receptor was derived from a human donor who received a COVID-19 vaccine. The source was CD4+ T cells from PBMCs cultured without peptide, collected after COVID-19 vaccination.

The DNA for the CDR3 is TGTGCCAGCAGCACAGACAGGCGCGTGGGCTACAATGAGCAGTTCTTC. Translation gives CASSTDRRVGYNEQFF. V usage is TRBV3-1 (or the pseudogene TRBV3-2) and J usage is TRBJ2-1, with D possibly TRBD1 on 6 matching bases. Germline assignment: CDR1 LGHDT and CDR2 YNNKEL (reference sequence). This CDR3 spans 16 amino acids. Trimming took 5 bases from V and 3 from J, leaving 17 bases between them.